The 22 T cell receptor beta chains presented below share a single source sample, sequenced in a study of OX40 agonist ivuxolimab in advanced cancers. Sequencing was performed with immunoSEQ multiplex PCR; in TCRdb, only in-frame clones are kept and a portion is missing. The sample records about 58,000 clones, 86% being singletons. Sample: CD4+ or CD8+ T cells sorted from blood, taken in a trial of the OX40 agonist ivuxolimab. Every receptor here comes from an adult with an advanced solid tumor such as melanoma, head and neck, liver or kidney cancer.

The chain uses TRBV7-2 and TRBJ1-5; D remains unclear. Germline V CDR1 and CDR2: SGHTA, FQGNSA. V was shortened by 3 bases and J by 0 bases, with 6 bases between the two germline ends. There are 14 residues in the CDR3. CDR3 residues: CASSLGYSNQPQHF. Written as DNA, the CDR3 is TGTGCCAGCAGCTTGGGATATAGCAATCAGCCCCAGCATTTT.

The rearrangement links TRBV18 to TRBJ1-4; TRBD1 aligns across 8 bases. The germline gives CDR1 KGHSH, CDR2 LQKENI. Germline trimming cut 1 base from V and 17 bases from J; bases unmatched to any gene: 9. This CDR3 is built from 13 residues. CDR3 bases: TGTGCCAGCTCACCACGCAAGACAGGGGCGACCTTTTTT. This codes for CASSPRKTGATFF.

The chain carries TRBV28 and TRBJ1-1; no firm D call. V was clipped by 4 bases and J by 11 bases, with 11 bases between them. The CDR3 length is 11 residues. Per the germline V gene, CDR1 is MDHEN and CDR2 is SYDVKM. The CDR3, as DNA: TGTGCCAGCAGTTCTCGCGGGTGGGCTTTCTTT. Protein: CASSSRGWAFF.

This clone has just a few counts. This chain links TRBV19 with TRBJ1-5; D remains unclear. The length of the CDR3 is 10 residues. Germline CDR1 reads LNHDA; CDR2 reads SQIVND (reference sequence). V gave up 7 bases and J gave up 5 bases, with 3 bases separating them. The CDR3 reads CASMDQPQHF. The CDR3 DNA is TGTGCCAGTATGGATCAGCCCCAGCATTTT.

The CDR3 loop is CASSEDLGGTEAFF. CDR3 sequence (DNA): TGTGCCAGCAGTGAAGACTTGGGAGGCACTGAAGCTTTCTTT. V gene TRBV2 combines with J gene TRBJ1-1; D is unresolved. With 1 base removed from V and 4 bases from J, the gap between germline ends came to 10 bases. CDR1 SNHLY and CDR2 FYNNEI come from the germline V gene. The CDR3 length is 14 residues.

The chain has TRBV5-1 and TRBJ1-6; tentatively, D is TRBD1 (6 bases). V lost 4 bases and J 9 bases, leaving 14 bases between the germline ends. Germline CDR1 is SGHRS and CDR2 is YFSETQ. This CDR3 is 14 amino acids long. The CDR3 coding sequence is TGCGCCAGCAGCCTCACGCCAGGGGTTTCACCCCTCCACTTT. Translating it yields CASSLTPGVSPLHF.

This chain joins TRBV9 and TRBJ2-1; 9 nucleotides match TRBD2. This CDR3 comprises 19 residues. Trimming at V came to 1 base and at J to 2 bases, leaving 13 bases not matched to a gene. Germline V CDR1 and CDR2: SGDLS, YYNGEE. DNA for the CDR3: TGTGCCAGCAGCGTATTAGGGCGGGGGGGCCAGTCGGCCTACAATGAGCAGTTCTTC. This encodes CASSVLGRGGQSAYNEQFF.

This clone was seen only once. The rearrangement joins TRBV14 to TRBJ2-3; D is perhaps TRBD1 (7 bases). This CDR3 region has 18 residues. V lost 0 bases, J lost 11 bases, and 27 bases lay in between. Germline loops: CDR1 SGHDN, CDR2 FVKESK. CDR3 residues: CASSQDWGTALAAGRQYF. The CDR3 DNA reads as TGTGCCAGCAGCCAAGACTGGGGGACAGCATTAGCCGCGGGGAGGCAGTATTTT.

This chain joins TRBV4-1 and TRBJ1-3; D possibly corresponds to TRBD1 (6 bases). Per germline, CDR1 MGHRA and CDR2 YSYEKL. Trimming took 0 bases from V and 1 from J, leaving 7 bases between them. The CDR3 has 15 residues. The CDR3 coding sequence is TGCGCCAGCAGCCAAGACAGGGGTTCTGGAAACACCATATATTTT. Its protein is CASSQDRGSGNTIYF.

This clone was recorded a few times. The chain couples TRBV18 to TRBJ1-2; D possibly corresponds to TRBD1 (5 bases). This CDR3 spans 15 amino acids. The germline gives CDR1 KGHSH, CDR2 LQKENI. Trimming took 3 bases from V and 1 from J, leaving 12 bases between them. In nucleotides, the CDR3 is TGTGCCAGCTCACCTCGAGGAGGGGATAACTATGGCTACACCTTC. This encodes CASSPRGGDNYGYTF.

The CDR3 bases are TGTGCCAGCAGCTCAGGACAGATGAACACTGAAGCTTTCTTT. It is translated as CASSSGQMNTEAFF. V and J are TRBV5-5 and TRBJ1-1; possible D gene TRBD1, 6 bases. Germline-derived CDR1 and CDR2 are SGHKS and YYEKEE (reference sequence). V lost 3 bases and J 0 bases, leaving 9 bases between the germline ends. This CDR3 has 14 residues.

This chain links TRBV18 with TRBJ1-1; 8 bases agree with TRBD1. The germline gives CDR1 KGHSH, CDR2 LQKENI. The CDR3 contains 15 residues. V trimming: 6 bases; J trimming: 6 bases; junction bases outside the gene matches: 12. CDR3 in DNA: TGTGCCAGCTCGCCAGACGCAGGGGGCCAGGCTGAAGCTTTCTTT. Translation gives CASSPDAGGQAEAFF.

The chain employs TRBV5-1 and TRBJ1-1; 8 bases match TRBD1. The CDR3 is made up of 15 amino acids. Germline lookup yields CDR1 SGHRS and CDR2 YFSETQ. The J segment lost 1 base and the V segment lost 6 bases, leaving 8 bases of the junction unmatched. CDR3 in amino acids: CASTPSRGQNTEAFF. The DNA for the CDR3 is TGCGCCAGCACCCCAAGCAGGGGGCAGAACACTGAAGCTTTCTTT.

The rearrangement joins TRBV10-3 to TRBJ1-2, with D maybe TRBD1 (6 bases). Germline-derived CDR1 and CDR2 are ENHRY and SYGVKD. This CDR3 is 13 amino acids long. The germline V and J ends were trimmed by 2 bases and 9 bases, with 13 bases remaining between them. This CDR3 is CAISEVGGRSYTF. The CDR3 DNA is TGTGCCATCAGTGAGGTGGGGGGCAGGAGCTACACCTTC.

Here the CDR3 DNA reads TGTGCCAGCAGTCCCGGGACGGGCACCACTGAAGCTTTCTTT. Translated: CASSPGTGTTEAFF. The chain uses TRBV9 and TRBJ1-1; a weak D match, TRBD1 (5 bases). This CDR3 has 14 amino acids. Germline lookup yields CDR1 SGDLS and CDR2 YYNGEE. V lost 5 bases, J lost 4 bases, and 15 bases lay in between.

A single count supports this clone. This chain links TRBV5-1 with TRBJ1-1; the match to TRBD1 covers 7 bases. V lost 4 bases and J lost 8; bases outside the gene matches: 11. The CDR3 spans 14 residues. Germline assignment: CDR1 SGHRS and CDR2 YFSETQ. CDR3 coding DNA: TGCGCCAGCAGCCGAGGGACAGAGGGTTTAGAAGCTTTCTTT. It codes for CASSRGTEGLEAFF. Full variable domain (missing parts from reference TRBV5-1 and TRBJ1-1): KAGVTQTPRYLIKTRGQQVTLSCSPISGHRSVSWYQQTPGQGLQFLFEYFSETQRNKGNFPGRFSGRQFSNSRSEMNVSTLELGDSALYLCASSRGTEGLEAFFGQGTRLTVV.

The chain recombines TRBV18 with TRBJ2-7; the D gene is possibly TRBD1 (6 bases). The V and J ends lost 3 bases and 7 bases respectively, with 16 bases between them. CDR1 is KGHSH, CDR2 LQKENI, per germline. The CDR3 extends over 14 amino acids. The CDR3 sequence: CASSPLDSAGEQYF. CDR3 sequence (DNA): TGTGCCAGCTCACCCCTGGACAGTGCCGGGGAGCAGTACTTC.

This chain joins TRBV6-5 and TRBJ2-3, with 8 positions matching TRBD2. The CDR3 runs 15 residues. CDR1 and CDR2 (germline): MNHEY, SVGAGI. Trimming cost V 6 bases and J 2 bases; bases outside gene matches: 7. The CDR3 DNA is TGTGCCAGCAGCCCCGGACTAGCCTACACAGATACGCAGTATTTT. It specifies CASSPGLAYTDTQYF.

The rearrangement links TRBV11-2 to TRBJ2-5; 7 bases agree with TRBD1. The germline V gene encodes CDR1 SGHAT and CDR2 FQNNGV. CDR3 length equals 13 residues. V was pared by 5 bases and J by 3 bases, with 3 bases of the junction left unmatched. CDR3 sequence: CASSRDRKETQYF. DNA for the CDR3: TGTGCCAGCAGCAGGGACAGAAAAGAGACCCAGTACTTC.

V gene TRBV5-1 combines with J gene TRBJ2-3; maybe TRBD1 (7 bases). V lost 7 bases, J lost 1 base, and 25 bases lay in between. This CDR3 is 18 amino acids long. Germline-derived CDR1 and CDR2 are SGHRS and YFSETQ. In DNA form, the CDR3 reads TGCGCCAGCGGCCTGAACCCCTCGGAGGGGGCAGGCACAGATACGCAGTATTTT. Translating it yields CASGLNPSEGAGTDTQYF.

This chain uses TRBV15 with TRBJ2-1, with D tentatively TRBD2 (6 bases). The germline V and J ends were trimmed by 2 bases and 7 bases, with 15 bases remaining between them. This CDR3 has 15 residues. Germline CDR1 and CDR2: LNHNV and YYDKDF (reference sequence). The CDR3 here is CATSRPSVGRNEQFF. The DNA of the CDR3 is TGTGCCACCAGCAGACCTAGCGTGGGCAGGAATGAGCAGTTCTTC.

This clone has just a few counts. The gene calls are TRBV11-2 and TRBJ2-6, with D possibly being TRBD1 (5 bases). CDR1 and CDR2 from the germline V gene are SGHAT and FQNNGV. V was pared by 3 bases and J by 2 bases, with 8 bases between. This CDR3 is built from 15 residues. The CDR3 protein is CASSFQGTGANVLTF. The DNA for the CDR3 is TGTGCCAGCAGCTTTCAGGGAACTGGGGCCAACGTCCTGACTTTC.